Sequencing of this TCR beta chain was carried out in a study of cytomegalovirus exposure and HLA in healthy donors. Study-wide background: From donors who were HLA-typed, an early data release held about 85 million unique TCRs. Assignment to the Caucasian-associated ancestry cluster applied to around 80% of the roughly 410 genotyped donors.

In nominal health when sampled, donors likely had unrecorded immune exposures nonetheless. This CDR3 is built from 11 residues. In germline, CDR1 is DFQATT, CDR2 SNEGSKA (reference sequence). V was cut by 6 bases and J by 5 bases, with 10 bases left in between. The PCR contained 60 Vbeta and 13 Jbeta primers. Libraries were prepared by immunoSEQ multiplex PCR; TCRdb keeps only in-frame clonotypes and omits some of them. The profile shows a few hundred thousand clones, around 81% of them singletons. The study, taken as a whole, reports: A previous analysis found most TCR beta V segments productive roughly 87% or roughly 30% of the time.

A few counts support this clone. The antigen is undetermined. This TCR was sampled from a woman in her sixties or seventies in good health and CMV-seropositive. V usage is TRBV20-1 and J usage is TRBJ1-1; D is uncertain. The source material was PBMCs. CDR3 amino acids: CSAPTATEAFF. In DNA, the CDR3 is TGCAGTGCCCCGACTGCGACTGAAGCTTTCTTT.